The clone carrying this TCR beta chain was detected once. Its antigen is undetermined. The data stem from a study of T cell responses to AZD1222 COVID-19 vaccine. V dropped 6 bases and J dropped 0 bases, with 17 bases sitting between them. This CDR3 has 16 residues. From germline, CDR1 is LNHDA and CDR2 SQIVND (reference sequence). Study observations and caveats: Possibly, clonal diversity was underestimated; donors were largely white British and included more females. Only six or seven AZD1222 recipients were seropositive at baseline. Repertoire sampling happened only post peak T cell response.

Using immunoSEQ multiplex PCR, the repertoire was profiled, and TCRdb retains in-frame clones only, with some absent. The sample carries around 120,000 clones, 89% recorded once. The chain is built from TRBV19 and TRBJ1-1, with D unresolved. This TCR was sampled from an adult in good health. Sample: peripheral blood, taken on day 0 of AZD1222 vaccination. CDR3 DNA sequence: TGTGCCAGTAGGCAGATTACGAACACCGTGAACACTGAAGCTTTCTTT. This sequence encodes CASRQITNTVNTEAFF.